The rows below give T cell receptor beta chains drawn from one sample of a study of cytomegalovirus exposure and HLA in healthy donors. TCRdb's table, derived via immunoSEQ multiplex PCR, lists solely in-frame clones and lacks some. This sample has roughly 190,000 clones, with 60% to 80% found just once. Source material: PBMCs. Every receptor here comes from a woman between 18 and 29 years old in good health and CMV-seronegative. CDR3s leave out the opening cysteine and the closing phenylalanine or tryptophan.

j_call v_call cdr3_aa
TRBJ2-7 TRBV27 ASSLSGQTYEQY
TRBJ1-4 TRBV28 ASSSNRRVTNEKLF
TRBJ1-4 TRBV13 ASSLSGATNEKLF
TRBJ2-5 TRBV7-2 ASSLADSWETQY
TRBJ1-1 TRBV5-6 ASSLGSEAF
TRBJ1-4 TRBV13 ASSFGGSLNEKLF
TRBJ2-2 TRBV19 ASRTAAGAGSNTGELF
TRBJ2-7 TRBV2 ASRARVRDRDYEQY
TRBJ2-1 TRBV21-1 ASSKSGGRPSYNEQF
TRBJ2-1 TRBV28 ATGEQF
TRBJ2-5 TRBV11-3 ASSPGGLAGGETQY
TRBJ1-3 TRBV5-8 ASIHDFGNTIY
TRBJ1-4 TRBV28 ASSLTGAYNEKLF
TRBJ2-7 TRBV10-3 AISSPEQGGYEQY
TRBJ1-2 TRBV27 ASSRAGGADYGYT
TRBJ2-7 TRBV28 ASRPGQGTSKQY
. TRBV4-2 ASSQSDSSYEQY
TRBJ1-5 TRBV25-1 ASSEIVGELTNQPQH
TRBJ1-6 TRBV7-2 ASSLDGQGRSTLH
TRBJ2-5 TRBV27 ASRLTVPGTQY
TRBJ2-2 TRBV13 ASSLIRSPRELF
TRBJ2-3 TRBV9 ASSGRVLGLDTQY
TRBJ2-5 TRBV6-5 ASSSYLGGMGETQY
TRBJ2-5 TRBV5-1 ASRTLLGPGEETQY
TRBJ2-5 TRBV5-1 ASSPAGDHQETQY
TRBJ2-3 TRBV11-2 ASSFAGGADTQY
TRBJ1-6 TRBV7-6 ASSLNSGPNSPLH
TRBJ1-2 TRBV14 ASSQIQGLVGYT
TRBJ2-5 TRBV7-7 ASSLGQEETQY
TRBJ1-2 TRBV9 ASSVGRVSYGYT
TRBJ2-1 TRBV19 ASSIDRLQNNEQF
TRBJ2-1 TRBV5-1 ASSPRGGAMENEQF
TRBJ2-5 TRBV5-4 ASSPKSGTGQETQY
TRBJ1-1 TRBV9 ASSVGGRVGANTEAF
TRBJ1-1 TRBV29-1 SAGQRDTEAF
TRBJ2-1 TRBV9 ASTLGLADYNEQF
TRBJ2-1 TRBV6-5 ASSRTLVHEQF
TRBJ2-7 TRBV7-2 ASSTSGTSSYEQY
TRBJ1-1 TRBV27 ASSLYRGNTEAF
TRBJ1-4 TRBV28 ASSGAQGSNEKLF
TRBJ2-2 TRBV7-2 ASSQRWPLAGELF